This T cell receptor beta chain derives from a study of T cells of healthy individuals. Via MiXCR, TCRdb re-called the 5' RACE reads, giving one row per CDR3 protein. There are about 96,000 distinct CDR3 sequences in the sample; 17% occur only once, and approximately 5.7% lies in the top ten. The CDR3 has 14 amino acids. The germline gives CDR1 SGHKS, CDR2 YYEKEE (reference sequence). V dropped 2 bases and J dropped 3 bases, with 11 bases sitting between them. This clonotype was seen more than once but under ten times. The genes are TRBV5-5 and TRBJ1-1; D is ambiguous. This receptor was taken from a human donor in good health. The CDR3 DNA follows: TGTGCCAGCAGCTTCGTACCGTTTGACACTGAAGCTTTCTTT. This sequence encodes CASSFVPFDTEAFF.